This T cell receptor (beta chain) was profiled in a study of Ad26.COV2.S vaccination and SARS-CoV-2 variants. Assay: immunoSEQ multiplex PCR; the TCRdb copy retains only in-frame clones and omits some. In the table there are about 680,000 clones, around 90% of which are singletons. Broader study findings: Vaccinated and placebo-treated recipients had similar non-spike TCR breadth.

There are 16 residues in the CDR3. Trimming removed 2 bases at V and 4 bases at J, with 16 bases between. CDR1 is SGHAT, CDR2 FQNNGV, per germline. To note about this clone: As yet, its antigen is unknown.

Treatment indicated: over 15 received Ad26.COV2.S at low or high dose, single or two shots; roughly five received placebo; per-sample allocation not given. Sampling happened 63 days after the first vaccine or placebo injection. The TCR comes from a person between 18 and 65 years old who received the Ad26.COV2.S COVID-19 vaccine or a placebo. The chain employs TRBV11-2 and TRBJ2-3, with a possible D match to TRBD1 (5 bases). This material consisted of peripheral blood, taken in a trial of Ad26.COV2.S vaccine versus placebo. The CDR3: CASSLLPRGAPDTQYF. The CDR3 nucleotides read TGTGCCAGCAGCTTACTTCCTCGTGGGGCCCCAGATACGCAGTATTTT.